Listed below are T cell receptor gamma chains from one sample, sequenced in a study of intestinal T cells in coeliac disease. TCRdb reanalysed the multiplex PCR reads via CATT. The table shows 350 to 400 gamma-chain clones, with 60% occurring only once. Source material: a duodenal biopsy. The receptors were sampled from a human donor with celiac disease. Each CDR3 is given with its conserved first and last residue. Clone size is stated in some rows and not others, as once, few, many or a class when expanded.

>-|TRGV8|TRGJP2
CATLGLKGSDWIKTF
TGTGCCACCTTGGGATTAAAGGGTAGTGATTGGATCAAGACGTTT
>-|TRGV4|TRGJ1/TRGJ2
CATWDFRNYYKKLF
TGTGCCACCTGGGATTTCAGGAATTATTATAAGAAACTCTTT
>hyperexpanded|TRGV10|TRGJ1/TRGJ2
CAAWDGMKKLF
TGTGCTGCGTGGGATGGGATGAAGAAACTCTTT
>-|TRGV2|TRGJ1/TRGJ2
CATWTGSVPYKKLF
TGTGCCACCTGGACGGGCAGCGTACCCTATAAGAAACTCTTT
>large|TRGV4|TRGJP1
CATWDGPPGWFKIF
TGTGCCACCTGGGATGGGCCTCCTGGTTGGTTCAAGATATTT
>few|TRGV2|TRGJP1
CATWDGSGWFKIF
TGTGCCACCTGGGACGGGTCGGGTTGGTTCAAGATATTT
>once|TRGV4|TRGJ1/TRGJ2
CATWGWSPSYKKLF
TGTGCCACCTGGGGATGGTCCCCCTCTTATAAGAAACTCTTT
>large|TRGV4|TRGJ1/TRGJ2
CATWVPYYKKLF
TGTGCCACCTGGGTCCCTTATTATAAGAAACTCTTT
>-|TRGV5|TRGJ1/TRGJ2
CATWFIDKKLF
TGTGCCACCTGGTTTATTGATAAGAAACTCTTT
>once|TRGV10|TRGJ1/TRGJ2
CAAWGLWTNLLF
TGTGCTGCGTGGGGATTATGGACCAACTTACTCTTT
>-|TRGV8|TRGJ1/TRGJ2
CAPGIVDYYKKLF
TGTGCACCTGGGATAGTGGATTATTATAAGAAACTCTTT
>-|TRGV8|TRGJ1/TRGJ2
CATCPLSGFYKKLF
TGTGCCACCTGCCCCTTATCGGGATTTTATAAGAAACTCTTT